These 21 T cell receptor beta chains were all obtained from the same sample, sequenced in a study of patients and donors after allogeneic stem cell transplantation. TCRdb analysed the RT-PCR reads with MiXCR anew, one entry per CDR3 protein. There are about 100,000 distinct CDR3 sequences in the sample; around 38% occur only once, and around 25% lies in the top ten. The sample consisted of blood, either unsorted or a sorted T cell fraction (not recorded which). These receptor sequences come from a human donor who was either an allogeneic HSCT recipient or a stem cell or donor lymphocyte infusion donor (not recorded which). It is not recorded whose cells these are; they may come from a transplant donor.

This clonotype was detected a few times. V is TRBV7-8 and J is TRBJ2-1; TRBD2 aligns across 13 bases. This CDR3 region has 17 residues. V shed 5 bases, J shed 0 bases, and the junction held 4 bases outside the gene matches. Germline V gene lookup returns CDR1 SGHVS and CDR2 FQNEAQ. CDR3: CASSLRTSGSSYNEQFF. For the CDR3, the DNA is TGTGCCAGCAGCCTAAGGACTAGCGGGAGCTCCTACAATGAGCAGTTCTTC.

The chain carries TRBV11-3 and TRBJ2-7; 12 bases are shared with TRBD1. The CDR3 has 15 amino acids. Germline CDR1 is SGHNT and CDR2 is YENEEA. After removal of 3 bases from V and 4 bases from J, the junction contained 4 bases not matched to a gene. CDR3 amino acids: CASSLGQGAIYEQYF. Written as DNA, the CDR3 is TGTGCCAGCAGCTTGGGACAGGGGGCGATTTACGAGCAGTACTTC.

The genes are TRBV20-1 and TRBJ2-1; D is unresolved. This CDR3 region has 13 residues. Germline values: CDR1 DFQATT, CDR2 SNEGSKA (reference sequence). Trimming cost V 6 bases and J 8 bases, with 17 bases left between them. CDR3 protein: CSAPFFSAHEQFF. The CDR3 DNA is TGCAGTGCCCCCTTTTTCAGTGCCCATGAGCAGTTCTTC.

This chain joins TRBV10-3 and TRBJ2-3, with 11 bases aligning to TRBD2. There are 16 residues in the CDR3. The V and J ends lost 4 bases and 2 bases, in that order; junction bases with no gene match: 5. CDR1 and CDR2 from the germline V gene are ENHRY and SYGVKD. CDR3 nucleotides: TGTGCCATCAGTGCCGCTAGCGGGAGGCCCACAGATACGCAGTATTTT. Amino acids: CAISAASGRPTDTQYF.

This clonotype was found once. V gene TRBV15 combines with J gene TRBJ2-6; D unclear. CDR3 length: 16 residues. Germline V gene sequence: CDR1 LNHNV, CDR2 YYDKDF (reference sequence). V lost 7 bases, J lost 3 bases, and 16 bases lay in between. In DNA form, the CDR3 reads TGTGCCACCATGACTCCTCTACCCGGTGGGGCCAACGTCCTGACTTTC. Amino acids: CATMTPLPGGANVLTF. The variable domain in full, completed from reference TRBV15 and TRBJ2-6, reads DAMVIQNPRYQVTQFGKPVTLSCSQTLNHNVMYWYQQKSSQAPKLLFHYYDKDFNNEADTPDNFQSRRPNTSFCFLDIRSPGLGDTAMYLCATMTPLPGGANVLTFGAGSRLTVL.

This clonotype was found a few times. J is TRBJ1-1 and V is TRBV29-1; D uncertain. From germline, CDR1 is SQVTM and CDR2 ANQGSEA. This CDR3 is built from 11 residues. V lost 4 bases, J lost 3 bases, and 6 bases lay in between. The CDR3 loop is CSVGQHTEAFF. DNA for the CDR3: TGCAGCGTTGGTCAACACACTGAAGCTTTCTTT.

The CDR3 is CATALTANTGELFF. CDR3 nucleotide sequence: TGTGCCACCGCGCTGACGGCGAACACCGGGGAGCTGTTTTTT. The chain links TRBV24-1 to TRBJ2-2; D is unclear. V was trimmed by 9 bases and J by 0 bases, leaving 10 bases between them. The CDR3 length is 14 residues. Germline CDR1 is KGHDR and CDR2 is SFDVKD.

This clonotype was detected only a few times. The gene calls are TRBV29-1 and TRBJ2-3; 7 nucleotides line up with TRBD2. This CDR3 has 13 amino acids. V was clipped by 5 bases and J by 2 bases; unmatched bases: 4. The germline gives CDR1 SQVTM, CDR2 ANQGSEA. CDR3 nucleotides: TGCAGCGTTCTGGGACTACACACAGATACGCAGTATTTT. Protein sequence: CSVLGLHTDTQYF.

The chain employs TRBV12-3 or TRBV12-4 and TRBJ1-2; D is ambiguous. V dropped 3 bases and J dropped 8 bases, with 10 bases sitting between them. The CDR3 has 12 amino acids. The CDR3 DNA reads as TGTGCCAGCAGTTTGAGCCCTGGGGGCTACACCTTC. Translated, it gives CASSLSPGGYTF.

The chain joins TRBV7-2 to TRBJ2-4; no reliable D call. Trimming stripped 4 bases from V and 3 bases from J, with 13 bases between. The CDR3 sequence is 15 residues long. The V gene's germline CDR1 is SGHTA and CDR2 FQGNSA. In nucleotides, the CDR3 is TGTGCCAGCAGCTCCAACAGTGCTGGCAAAAACATTCAGTACTTC. Protein: CASSSNSAGKNIQYF.

This CDR3 is CASSTTGGAGYEQYF. The CDR3 DNA reads TGTGCCAGCAGCACTACAGGGGGAGCGGGCTACGAGCAGTACTTC. This chain joins TRBV12-3 or TRBV12-4 and TRBJ2-7, with 8 bases lining up with TRBD1. The CDR3 has 15 amino acids. Germline trimming cut 6 bases from V and 3 bases from J; bases unmatched to any gene: 10.

This rearrangement joins TRBV24-1 to TRBJ2-3; D tentatively fits TRBD1 or TRBD2 (6 bases each). V was clipped by 9 bases and J by 5 bases, with 20 bases between them. Germline lookup yields CDR1 KGHDR and CDR2 SFDVKD. The CDR3 covers 15 residues. The CDR3 DNA reads TGTGCCACCGGGGCACCGGGGGCCGCGGGAGATACGCAGTATTTT. Its protein is CATGAPGAAGDTQYF.

V gene TRBV11-2 combines with J gene TRBJ2-1, with 8 bases identical to TRBD2. The germline gives CDR1 SGHAT, CDR2 FQNNGV. This CDR3 is 14 amino acids long. V was pared by 5 bases and J by 5 bases, with 5 bases of the junction left unmatched. CDR3 DNA sequence: TGTGCCAGCAGCAGGGGACTAGTCGACAATGAGCAGTTCTTC. Its translation: CASSRGLVDNEQFF.

The chain uses TRBV25-1 and TRBJ2-5; D gene uncertain. The V end lost 7 bases, the J end lost 1 base, and 13 bases lay between the germline ends. Germline CDR1 MGHDK, CDR2 SYGVNS. The CDR3 consists of 14 residues. The CDR3: CASTPDRIQETQYF. CDR3 bases: TGTGCCAGCACACCGGATCGGATCCAAGAGACCCAGTACTTC. Full variable domain (rest looked up from reference TRBV25-1 and TRBJ2-5): EADIYQTPRYLVIGTGKKITLECSQTMGHDKMYWYQQDPGMELHLIHYSYGVNSTEKGDLSSESTVSRIRTEHFPLTLESARPSHTSQYLCASTPDRIQETQYFGPGTRLLVL.

The rearrangement joins TRBV12-3 or TRBV12-4 to TRBJ2-1; 7 bases align to TRBD2. V was clipped by 6 bases and J by 9 bases; unmatched bases: 8. The CDR3 contains 13 residues. CDR3 loop: CASRGGRAPEQFF. As DNA, the CDR3 is TGTGCCAGCAGGGGGGGGAGGGCCCCTGAGCAGTTCTTC.

This clonotype was seen repeatedly, ten times or more. The V and J genes are TRBV6-5 and TRBJ2-2; D ambiguous. CDR1 is MNHEY and CDR2 is SVGAGI in the germline V gene. V gave up 7 bases and J gave up 4 bases, with 7 bases separating them. CDR3 length: 12 amino acids. The CDR3: CASMGSTGELFF. The CDR3, as DNA: TGTGCCAGCATGGGGTCCACCGGGGAGCTGTTTTTT.

This clonotype was detected a few times. The chain recombines TRBV18 with TRBJ2-7; no reliable D call. Per the germline V gene, CDR1 is KGHSH and CDR2 is LQKENI. The V end was cut by 3 bases, the J end by 6 bases, with 18 bases between. The CDR3 extends over 15 amino acids. CDR3 sequence reads: CASSPEGTQPFEQYF. The CDR3 DNA reads TGTGCCAGCTCACCCGAAGGTACTCAGCCCTTCGAGCAGTACTTC.

V and J are TRBV2 and TRBJ1-4, with D maybe TRBD1 (5 bases). This CDR3 contains 15 residues. Trimming pared 1 base from V and 10 bases from J, leaving 16 bases between. The germline CDR1 and CDR2 sequences are SNHLY and FYNNEI. The CDR3: CASSEEGIGRGKLFF. CDR3 nucleotide sequence: TGTGCCAGCAGTGAAGAGGGGATCGGCAGAGGAAAACTGTTTTTT. Drawing the rest from reference TRBV2 and TRBJ1-4, the complete variable domain is EPEVTQTPSHQVTQMGQEVILRCVPISNHLYFYWYRQILGQKVEFLVSFYNNEISEKSEIFDDQFSVERPDGSNFTLKIRSTKLEDSAMYFCASSEEGIGRGKLFFGSGTQLSVL.

On this clonotype itself: The junction differs from germline at one of its ends, possibly a read error. The chain combines TRBV7-2 with TRBJ2-4; D not certain. The CDR3 is made up of 11 amino acids. In germline, CDR1 is SGHTA, CDR2 FQGNSA. CDR3 loop: CASSSSRTHAF. Written as DNA, the CDR3 is TGTGCCAGCAGCTCCTCCAGGACGCACGCTTTC.

This clonotype has only one observation. This chain joins TRBV4-3 and TRBJ2-1; 7 positions match TRBD2. V gave up 1 base and J gave up 2 bases; unmatched junction bases: 5. CDR3 length equals 16 residues. From germline, CDR1 is LGHNA and CDR2 YSLEER. CDR3 DNA: TGCGCCAGCAGCCAAGTGGGCGGGAGTCCCTACAATGAGCAGTTCTTC. Encoded protein: CASSQVGGSPYNEQFF.

This clonotype was seen a handful of times. This chain uses TRBV15 with TRBJ1-1; weak D call: TRBD1 (5 bases). Germline CDR1 reads LNHNV; CDR2 reads YYDKDF (reference sequence). V gave up 5 bases and J gave up 0 bases, with 13 bases separating them. There are 15 residues in the CDR3. CDR3 amino acids: CATSALDRMNTEAFF. Written as DNA, the CDR3 is TGTGCCACCAGCGCCCTAGACAGAATGAACACTGAAGCTTTCTTT.